The 3 T cell receptor beta chains below all came from one sample that was sequenced in a study of blood T cell repertoires in COVID-19. This table comes from immunoSEQ multiplex PCR, and its TCRdb copy is limited to in-frame clones, with some not included. The data contain 150,000 to 200,000 clones, around nine tenths of them singletons. The sequencing input was peripheral blood. These receptors all come from a man aged 18 to 30 with active or convalescent COVID-19.

The rearrangement joins TRBV9 to TRBJ1-2; tentatively, D is TRBD1 (6 bases). V was pared by 0 bases and J by 3 bases, with 12 bases between. The CDR3 sequence is 15 residues long. Germline V gene data show CDR1 as SGDLS and CDR2 as YYNGEE. Here the CDR3 reads CASSVARGGDYGYTF. CDR3 DNA: TGTGCCAGCAGCGTAGCTCGAGGGGGGGACTATGGCTACACCTTC.

This sequence joins TRBV7-6 and TRBJ1-1; tentatively, D is TRBD1 (5 bases). The CDR3 runs to 14 residues. Looked up from germline, CDR1 is SGHVS and CDR2 is FNYEAQ. V was pared by 4 bases and J by 7 bases, with 16 bases between. DNA of the CDR3: TGTGCCAGCAGCTCAGGGTATGGGAACCATGAAGCTTTCTTT. It yields the protein CASSSGYGNHEAFF.

The chain recombines TRBV11-2 with TRBJ2-2, with 8 positions matching TRBD2. CDR3 length equals 15 residues. Germline CDR1 is SGHAT and CDR2 is FQNNGV. With V trimmed by 1 base and J by 8 bases, 6 bases remained unmatched. The CDR3 DNA reads TGTGCCAGCAGCTTAGCGGGCGGGGGGTTTGGGGAGCTGTTTTTT. This codes for CASSLAGGGFGELFF.